This T cell receptor beta chain was obtained from a study of blood T cell repertoires in COVID-19 (TCRdb year 2020). Regarding the research as a whole: Collaborator samples came from the United States, Italy and Spain and covered acute and convalescent phases of COVID-19. Sample metadata almost always included a de-identified subject ID, COVID-19 status, age in years and sex. Where available, HLA class I and class II types were taken from metadata supplied by the sample provider and were not determined by assay-based typing. The material from the prospective study consisted of cDNA or gDNA derived from T cells, B-cell-depleted T cells, or PBMCs. The samples were drawn from two sources: the first 160 participants of the ongoing ImmuneRACE study, and 1,000 to 1,500 subjects contributed by 6 global collaborators. The repertoires were released in a freely available public database meant as a resource for research on the immune response to SARS-CoV-2. Subjects who had been exposed to COVID-19, were actively infected with it, or had recovered from it provided the deeply sampled blood TCRbeta repertoires that made up the dataset.

The germline V gene (reference sequence) specifies SEHNR as CDR1 and FQNEAQ as CDR2. Trimming costs V 1 base and J 3 bases, and their ends lie 13 bases apart. CDR3 length: 16 amino acids, cysteine to phenylalanine. Only the CDR3 DNA is retained, 48 bases long and in frame from the first base. Each collaborating institution followed its own protocols to collect whole blood in K2EDTA tubes. For TCRbeta analysis, collaborators shipped samples as frozen whole blood, isolated PBMCs, or DNA extracted from either of those sample types. About this clone itself: Its antigen is unknown. Qualities for individual bases were not recorded, and no much larger clone is one base off.

Overall study results and their limits: How much clinical and demographic metadata was included differed by source and by participant, and the metadata was provided uncurated.

TCRbeta CDR3 regions were amplified from genomic DNA using the immunoSEQ Assay, a bias-controlled multiplex PCR. Per the authors' processing: Within the assay, amplification of reference gene primers was used to estimate how many nucleated cells each sample contained. To quantify the absolute abundance of each unique TCRbeta CDR3 rearrangement, sequence reads were collapsed and filtered. Productive Simpson clonality was computed per sample as the square root of Simpson's diversity index over productive rearrangements. Not all clones reach the TCRdb copy of this immuneACCESS table, which keeps in-frame sequences only. Checked studies attribute under half of the gap to unresolved V genes and leave the rest unexplained. Clone size and V and J calls were adopted from that table, with D and trimming inferred from the DNA. This sample is represented by around 100,000 clones; approximately 84% of them were singletons. Of the sample, 5% to 7.5% falls within the top ten clones.

This sequence was found in a human donor in a cohort sampled during active COVID-19. Recombination linked TRBV7-9 to TRBJ2-1, with a tentative D gene TRBD2 over 6 matching bases. Sequenced input: peripheral blood. In nucleotide form, the sequence is TGTGCCAGCAGCTTAGGCCAAACTAGCCTCTACAATGAGCAGTTCTTC. This yields the protein CASSLGQTSLYNEQFF.